Below, 29 T cell receptor beta chains from the same sample are listed, as sequenced in a study of control samples from healthy donors and cancer patients. Libraries were prepared by immunoSEQ multiplex PCR; TCRdb keeps only in-frame clonotypes and omits some of them. The repertoire has around 95,000 clones, around four fifths of them found once; the top ten carry 15% to 20%. The specimen was blood. The receptors stem from a man younger than 40 in good health.

J is TRBJ2-2 and V is TRBV7-6, with a tentative D call TRBD2 (6 bases). Between the trimmed V and J ends, which lost 3 bases and 4 bases, there was a span of 12 bases. The CDR3 runs 15 residues. Germline values: CDR1 SGHVS, CDR2 FNYEAQ. This chain's CDR3 is CASSFRRGSTGELFF. CDR3 nucleotide sequence: TGTGCCAGCAGCTTCAGGAGGGGAAGCACCGGGGAGCTGTTTTTT. The full variable domain, in which reference TRBV7-6 and TRBJ2-2 provide the parts outside the CDR3, is GAGVSQSPRYKVTKRGQDVALRCDPISGHVSLYWYRQALGQGPEFLTYFNYEAQQDKSGLPNDRFSAERPEGSISTLTIQRTEQRDSAMYRCASSFRRGSTGELFFGEGSRLTVL.

This clone was observed a single time. The chain links TRBV7-9 to TRBJ2-2; 7 bases align to TRBD1. From germline, CDR1 is SEHNR and CDR2 FQNEAQ (reference sequence). V dropped 5 bases and J dropped 4; count of bases not matched to a gene: 10. The CDR3 has 16 residues. The CDR3 region is CASSPHDRALTGELFF. Here the CDR3 DNA reads TGTGCCAGCAGCCCCCACGACAGGGCGCTCACCGGGGAGCTGTTTTTT. Drawing the rest from reference TRBV7-9 and TRBJ2-2, the complete variable domain is DTGVSQNPRHKITKRGQNVTFRCDPISEHNRLYWYRQTLGQGPEFLTYFQNEAQLEKSRLLSDRFSAERPKGSFSTLEIQRTEQGDSAMYLCASSPHDRALTGELFFGEGSRLTVL.

This clone was seen many times. The chain combines TRBV27 with TRBJ1-6; TRBD1 agrees at 8 bases. The CDR3 has 13 amino acids. CDR1 is MNHEY, CDR2 SMNVEV, per germline (reference sequence). Trimming took 6 bases from V and 11 from J; bases not matched to a gene: 6. CDR3 sequence reads: CASRMGQEAPLHF. For the CDR3, the DNA is TGTGCCAGCAGAATGGGACAGGAGGCACCCCTCCACTTT.

This clone was seen a single time. The chain couples TRBV28 to TRBJ1-5, with D unclear. V was shortened by 0 bases and J by 5 bases, with 17 bases between the two germline ends. CDR1 is MDHEN, CDR2 SYDVKM, per germline. The CDR3 runs 17 residues. CDR3 residues: CASSLWRAAMRDQPQHF. The CDR3 DNA is TGTGCCAGCAGTTTATGGAGGGCGGCCATGCGCGATCAGCCCCAGCATTTT.

The chain couples TRBV9 to TRBJ1-1; TRBD1 is a possible D gene (5 bases). V lost 4 bases and J 2 bases, leaving 15 bases between the germline ends. Germline CDR1 SGDLS, CDR2 YYNGEE. There are 15 residues in the CDR3. CDR3 in amino acids: CASSPRANQNTEAFF. The CDR3, as DNA: TGTGCCAGCAGCCCCAGGGCTAACCAAAACACTGAAGCTTTCTTT.

This clone was picked up one time. This chain joins TRBV7-3 and TRBJ2-5; D is uncertain. The V and J ends lost 2 bases and 4 bases respectively, with 5 bases between them. The CDR3 has 12 amino acids. Germline-derived CDR1 and CDR2 are SGHTA and FQGTGA. CDR3 bases: TGTGCCAGCAGCTTACTTATAGAGACCCAGTACTTC. Translating it yields CASSLLIETQYF.

Note on this clone: This sample also contains other DNA sequences that code for the same CDR3. The chain uses TRBV7-9 and TRBJ1-3; D remains unclear. The CDR3 has 12 residues. V shed 1 base and J shed 5 bases, with 3 bases lying between them. Looked up from germline, CDR1 is SEHNR and CDR2 is FQNEAQ (reference sequence). CDR3 loop: CASSLDRNTIYF. The CDR3 DNA reads TGTGCCAGCAGCTTAGATAGAAACACCATATATTTT.

This CDR3 reads CASSLNTNRGTSYEQYF. CDR3 DNA sequence: TGCGCCAGCAGCTTAAACACCAACAGGGGAACCTCCTACGAGCAGTACTTC. The chain recombines TRBV5-1 with TRBJ2-7; 7 bases agree with TRBD1. The CDR3 loop spans 17 amino acids. The germline V gene encodes CDR1 SGHRS and CDR2 YFSETQ. Trimming took 2 bases from V and 0 from J; bases not matched to a gene: 11.

This chain uses TRBV7-2 with TRBJ2-7; D is undetermined. The length of the CDR3 is 16 residues. The germline gives CDR1 SGHTA, CDR2 FQGNSA. Trimming shortened V by 5 bases and J by 8 bases, and 25 bases separated the two germline ends. The CDR3 region is CASSPLPAKAFMKQYF. The CDR3 DNA is TGTGCCAGCAGCCCCCTTCCCGCTAAGGCGTTCATGAAGCAGTACTTC. The full variable domain, rest sourced from reference TRBV7-2 and TRBJ2-7, is GAGVSQSPSNKVTEKGKDVELRCDPISGHTALYWYRQSLGQGLEFLIYFQGNSAPDKSGLPSDRFSAERTGGSVSTLTIQRTQQEDSAVYLCASSPLPAKAFMKQYFGPGTRLTVT.

The gene calls are TRBV6-5 and TRBJ2-7, with 10 positions matching TRBD2. V shed 6 bases, J shed 2 bases, and the junction held 7 bases outside the gene matches. CDR1 is MNHEY, CDR2 SVGAGI, per germline. The CDR3 length is 15 residues. The CDR3 region is CASRKLAGNPYEQYF. CDR3 bases: TGTGCCAGCAGAAAACTAGCGGGGAACCCCTACGAGCAGTACTTC.

This clone has a single count. CDR3 sequence reads: CASSSWGGRTYEQYF. The CDR3 region has the DNA TGTGCCAGCAGTTCCTGGGGGGGTCGGACCTACGAGCAGTACTTC. The chain combines TRBV28 with TRBJ2-7; 7 bases match TRBD2. The CDR3 is 15 residues long. The V segment lost 4 bases and the J segment 2 bases; nucleotides outside the gene matches: 8. Germline CDR1 is MDHEN and CDR2 is SYDVKM.

The chain combines TRBV7-9 with TRBJ1-5; D gene uncertain. The V and J ends lost 1 base and 6 bases respectively, with 4 bases between them. Germline loops: CDR1 SEHNR, CDR2 FQNEAQ (reference sequence). CDR3 length: 12 amino acids. CDR3 in DNA: TGTGCCAGCAGCTTAGATCGTCAGCCCCAGCATTTT. It encodes CASSLDRQPQHF.

V and J are TRBV2 and TRBJ2-2; no clear D gene. V was trimmed by 4 bases and J by 5 bases, leaving 8 bases between them. CDR1 and CDR2 from the germline V gene are SNHLY and FYNNEI. The CDR3 is 13 amino acids. CDR3 in amino acids: CASSGTATGELFF. The CDR3 nucleotides read TGTGCCAGCAGTGGGACGGCGACCGGGGAGCTGTTTTTT.

The chain is built from TRBV6-5 and TRBJ1-1; D is unresolved. This CDR3 has 13 amino acids. Germline values: CDR1 MNHEY, CDR2 SVGAGI. Trimming stripped 5 bases from V and 2 bases from J, with 9 bases between. The CDR3 spells CASSPRGNTEAFF. The CDR3 coding sequence is TGTGCCAGCAGTCCTAGAGGTAACACTGAAGCTTTCTTT.

The chain combines TRBV27 with TRBJ2-5; D perhaps matches TRBD1 (6 bases). The germline V gene has CDR1 MNHEY and CDR2 SMNVEV (reference sequence). CDR3 length equals 14 residues. V was shortened by 7 bases and J by 0 bases, with 12 bases between the two germline ends. This chain's CDR3 is CASKKGGYQETQYF. Written as DNA, the CDR3 is TGTGCCAGCAAGAAAGGGGGATACCAAGAGACCCAGTACTTC.

The J gene is TRBJ2-3, the V gene TRBV27; 7 nucleotides match TRBD1. The V gene's germline CDR1 is MNHEY and CDR2 SMNVEV (reference sequence). The length of the CDR3 is 15 residues. The V and J ends lost 2 bases and 2 bases, in that order; junction bases with no gene match: 4. DNA for the CDR3: TGTGCCAGCAGTTTACGACAGGGTAACACAGATACGCAGTATTTT. It codes for CASSLRQGNTDTQYF.

With respect to this clone: Other DNA sequences within the sample encode an identical CDR3. V gene TRBV27 combines with J gene TRBJ1-1; tentative D call: TRBD1 (5 bases). The germline V gene encodes CDR1 MNHEY and CDR2 SMNVEV (reference sequence). V lost 10 bases to trimming and J lost 5 bases, with 17 bases between them. The CDR3 has 13 residues. This CDR3 reads CAIRDPLRTEAFF. The CDR3 DNA follows: TGTGCCATCAGGGATCCTCTGAGGACTGAAGCTTTCTTT.

The sample holds a few counts of this clone. In the same sample, other DNA sequences code for this CDR3. The rearrangement links TRBV6-5 to TRBJ1-6; TRBD1 matches at 7 bases. Trimming took 4 bases from V and 9 from J; bases not matched to a gene: 9. CDR1 and CDR2 (germline): MNHEY, SVGAGI. CDR3 length equals 15 residues. Here the CDR3 reads CASSSGQLGGSPLHF. The CDR3 DNA is TGTGCCAGCAGTTCGGGACAGCTTGGGGGTTCACCCCTCCACTTT.

This rearrangement joins TRBV6-6 to TRBJ2-3, with D possibly matching TRBD2 (6 bases). This CDR3 comprises 15 residues. Per germline, CDR1 MNHNY and CDR2 SVGAGI (reference sequence). V was trimmed by 8 bases and J by 0 bases, leaving 15 bases between them. CDR3 sequence reads: CASGGGTSSTDTQYF. The CDR3, as DNA: TGTGCCAGCGGCGGAGGGACCTCTAGCACAGATACGCAGTATTTT.

Concerning this clone: This sample also contains other DNA sequences that code for the same CDR3. J is TRBJ1-1 and V is TRBV6-5; D possibly corresponds to TRBD1 (5 bases). V shed 5 bases and J shed 1 base, with 8 bases lying between them. The CDR3 is made up of 13 amino acids. From germline, CDR1 is MNHEY and CDR2 SVGAGI. CDR3 amino acids: CASSQGRNTEAFF. CDR3 DNA sequence: TGTGCCAGCAGTCAGGGAAGGAACACTGAAGCTTTCTTT.

The DNA of the CDR3 is TGTGCCAGCACCCCTCCGGGCTCTGGAAACACCATATATTTT. As protein: CASTPPGSGNTIYF. J is TRBJ1-3 and V is TRBV28; D remains ambiguous. Between the trimmed V and J ends, which lost 7 bases and 0 bases, there was a span of 10 bases. CDR3 length: 14 residues. Looked up from germline, CDR1 is MDHEN and CDR2 is SYDVKM.

The chain employs TRBV6-6 and TRBJ1-3; weak D call: TRBD1 (6 bases). CDR1 and CDR2 from the germline V gene are MNHNY and SVGAGI (reference sequence). Trimming shortened V by 0 bases and J by 7 bases, and 13 bases separated the two germline ends. The CDR3 consists of 15 residues. CDR3 in DNA: TGTGCCAGCAGTTACTCGAAGGGGGGGCAGAACACCATATATTTT. Translated: CASSYSKGGQNTIYF.

The chain combines TRBV6-1 with TRBJ1-2, with a possible D match to TRBD1 (6 bases). Per the germline V gene, CDR1 is MNHNS and CDR2 is SASEGT. CDR3 size: 12 residues. V was shortened by 1 base and J by 9 bases, with 9 bases between the two germline ends. This chain's CDR3 is CASSEVGGRYTF. CDR3 in DNA: TGTGCCAGCAGTGAAGTTGGGGGCCGCTACACCTTC.

This chain links TRBV6-2 or TRBV6-3 with TRBJ2-3, with 8 bases aligning to TRBD1. V lost 4 bases to trimming and J lost 3 bases; unmatched junction nucleotides: 6. The germline gives CDR1 MNHEY, CDR2 SVGEGT. The CDR3 loop spans 15 amino acids. CDR3 sequence (DNA): TGTGCCAGCAGTTCGGGACAGGTAGGGACAGATACGCAGTATTTT. Translating it yields CASSSGQVGTDTQYF.

This clone has a single count. V is TRBV7-9 and J is TRBJ1-6; tentatively, D is TRBD1 (5 bases). The CDR3 covers 14 residues. The V gene lost 3 bases and the J gene lost 9 bases, with 12 bases spanning the gap. CDR1 and CDR2 from the germline V gene are SEHNR and FQNEAQ (reference sequence). The CDR3 spells CASSFGGVGSPLHF. CDR3 coding DNA: TGTGCCAGCAGCTTCGGGGGGGTCGGTTCACCCCTCCACTTT. Looking up the rest from reference TRBV7-9 and TRBJ1-6 gives the full variable domain: DTGVSQNPRHKITKRGQNVTFRCDPISEHNRLYWYRQTLGQGPEFLTYFQNEAQLEKSRLLSDRFSAERPKGSFSTLEIQRTEQGDSAMYLCASSFGGVGSPLHFGNGTRLTVT.

This chain uses TRBV7-9 with TRBJ1-6, with a tentative D call TRBD1 (6 bases). Germline V CDR1 and CDR2: SEHNR, FQNEAQ (reference sequence). CDR3 size: 14 residues. The germline V and J ends were trimmed by 5 bases and 9 bases, with 14 bases remaining between them. The CDR3 DNA reads as TGTGCCAGCAGCGTACTAACAGGGAGTTCACCCCTCCACTTT. It yields the protein CASSVLTGSSPLHF.

The chain combines TRBV10-1 with TRBJ1-1, with no clear D. There are 13 residues in the CDR3. V lost 4 bases to trimming and J lost 5 bases, with 11 bases between them. Per the germline V gene, CDR1 is WNHNN and CDR2 is SYGVQD (reference sequence). The CDR3 region is CASSGPAGTEAFF. CDR3 nucleotide sequence: TGCGCCAGCAGTGGTCCAGCTGGAACTGAAGCTTTCTTT.

The V and J genes are TRBV6-5 and TRBJ2-3; maybe TRBD2 (6 bases). CDR1 and CDR2 (germline): MNHEY, SVGAGI. There are 15 residues in the CDR3. With 6 bases removed from V and 0 bases from J, the gap between germline ends came to 13 bases. CDR3 in amino acids: CASSWGVSSTDTQYF. As DNA, the CDR3 is TGTGCCAGCAGCTGGGGGGTTTCTAGCACAGATACGCAGTATTTT.

This sequence joins TRBV2 and TRBJ1-2, with 9 nucleotides matching TRBD1. V dropped 6 bases and J dropped 5; count of bases not matched to a gene: 4. The CDR3 has 13 amino acids. Germline CDR1 is SNHLY and CDR2 is FYNNEI. The CDR3 DNA is TGTGCCAGCAGCAGGGACAGGGAATATGGCTACACCTTC. Translated, it gives CASSRDREYGYTF.